The source of this TCR beta chain is a study of cytomegalovirus exposure and HLA in healthy donors. The primer mix had 60 Vbeta and 13 Jbeta primers. Some clones are missing from TCRdb's copy, which holds only in-frame ones; the method was immunoSEQ multiplex PCR. Found here are about 100,000 clones, around 77% of them singletons; the top ten hold about 4.3%. The V and J ends lost 4 bases and 6 bases, in that order; junction bases with no gene match: 7. Germline V lookup: CDR1 SGHRS, CDR2 YFSETQ. The length of the CDR3 is 14 residues. The V gene is TRBV5-1, the J gene TRBJ1-2; 9 bases line up with TRBD1. The sequenced sample was PBMCs. This TCR derives from a male donor in good health and CMV-seronegative. The CDR3 nucleotides are TGCGCCAGCAGCCCCGGGACAGGGCTAGATGGCTACACCTTC. This translates into CASSPGTGLDGYTF.